The 9 T cell receptor beta chains in this list originate from one sample, sequenced in a study of cytomegalovirus exposure and HLA in healthy donors. This PCR relied on a set of 60 Vbeta primers and 13 Jbeta primers. Profiled with immunoSEQ multiplex PCR; TCRdb holds only in-frame clones, not every one. The profile shows 90,000 to 110,000 clones, less than 85% of them singletons. The sample consisted of PBMCs. All receptors derive from a man in his forties or fifties in good health and CMV-seropositive.

This sequence joins TRBV7-2 and TRBJ2-7; TRBD2 is a possible D gene (6 bases). There are 12 residues in the CDR3. The V gene's germline CDR1 is SGHTA and CDR2 FQGNSA. Trimming removed 1 base at V and 7 bases at J, with 8 bases between. The CDR3 here is CASSLDRGEQYF. In DNA form, the CDR3 reads TGTGCCAGCAGCTTAGACCGGGGGGAGCAGTACTTC.

The chain carries TRBV10-3 and TRBJ2-2; 10 positions agree with TRBD1. From germline, CDR1 is ENHRY and CDR2 SYGVKD. CDR3 length equals 16 residues. The trim removed 10 bases at V and 6 bases at J, leaving 14 bases unmatched. The CDR3 is CATEKTGTGVAGELFF. In DNA, the CDR3 is TGTGCCACCGAAAAGACCGGGACAGGGGTTGCCGGGGAGCTGTTTTTT.

With regard to this clone: The junction departs from the called germline gene at one end, perhaps through a read error. The sample carries other DNA sequences with the same CDR3. V gene TRBV27 combines with J gene TRBJ1-1; D is possibly TRBD1 (5 bases). Germline values: CDR1 MNHEY, CDR2 SMNVEV (reference sequence). CDR3 size: 14 residues. The CDR3 protein is CASSEGVMNTEAFF. CDR3 sequence (DNA): TGTGCCAGCAGTGAAGGGGTCATGAACACTGAAGCTTTTTTT.

The chain employs TRBV19 and TRBJ1-2; TRBD1 matches at 10 bases. CDR3 length equals 16 residues. Germline V gives CDR1 LNHDA, CDR2 SQIVND (reference sequence). Trimming at V came to 7 bases and at J to 6 bases, leaving 14 bases not matched to a gene. CDR3 region: CASTDLDRGQKNGYTF. The CDR3 DNA sequence: TGTGCCAGTACCGACCTCGACAGGGGGCAGAAGAATGGCTACACCTTC.

The chain couples TRBV30 to TRBJ2-7, with 7 bases that match TRBD1. The V gene end was trimmed by 2 bases and the J gene end by 5 bases; junction bases not matched to a gene: 3. Germline CDR1 and CDR2: GTSNPN and SVGIG (reference sequence). The CDR3 totals 12 residues. The CDR3 bases are TGTGCCTGGAGTTTGACAGGGAACGAGCAGTACTTC. Protein: CAWSLTGNEQYF.

The chain carries TRBV2 and TRBJ2-1; possible D gene TRBD1, 5 bases. The CDR3 has 12 amino acids. In germline, CDR1 is SNHLY, CDR2 FYNNEI. V gave up 8 bases and J gave up 9 bases, with 14 bases separating them. The DNA of the CDR3 is TGTGCCAGCGCAAATCAGGGCGTTGAGCAGTTCTTC. Protein product: CASANQGVEQFF.

As concerns this clone: The junction shows a germline mismatch at one end, possibly a read error. V is TRBV19 and J is TRBJ2-6; D perhaps matches TRBD1 (6 bases). Germline V gene sequence: CDR1 LNHDA, CDR2 SQIVND (reference sequence). The CDR3 runs to 15 residues. Here the CDR3 reads CASSPVFSGANGLTF. In nucleotides, the CDR3 is TGTGCCAGCTCCCCGGTTTTCTCAGGGGCCAACGGCCTGACTTTC.

CDR3 nucleotide sequence: TGCAGCGTTGAAGATAGACTAGCGGGAGCGTTTTATGAGCAGTTCTTC. It codes for CSVEDRLAGAFYEQFF. This sequence joins TRBV29-1 and TRBJ2-1, with TRBD2 matching over 12 bases. CDR1 is SQVTM, CDR2 ANQGSEA, per germline. The trim removed 0 bases at V and 8 bases at J, leaving 8 bases unmatched. This CDR3 region has 16 residues.

This clone was detected only a few times. The chain uses TRBV29-1 and TRBJ1-2, with 9 positions matching TRBD1. Germline CDR1 is SQVTM and CDR2 is ANQGSEA. This CDR3 has 15 residues. J was trimmed by 7 bases and V by 7 bases; bases with no gene match: 16. Written as DNA, the CDR3 is TGCAGCGCCCGCGCTAGCCCGGGACAGGGAAGTGGCTACACCTTC. As protein: CSARASPGQGSGYTF.